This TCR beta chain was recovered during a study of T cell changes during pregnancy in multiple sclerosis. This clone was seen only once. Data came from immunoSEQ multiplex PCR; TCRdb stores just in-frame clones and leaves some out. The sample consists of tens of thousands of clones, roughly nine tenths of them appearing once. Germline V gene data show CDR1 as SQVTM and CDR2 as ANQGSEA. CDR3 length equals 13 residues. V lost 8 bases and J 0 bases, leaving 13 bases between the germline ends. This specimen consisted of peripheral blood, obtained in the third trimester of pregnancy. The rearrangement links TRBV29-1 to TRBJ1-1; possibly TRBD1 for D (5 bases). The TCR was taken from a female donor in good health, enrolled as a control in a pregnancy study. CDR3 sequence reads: CSYYTGMNTEAFF. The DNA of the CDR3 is TGCAGCTACTATACAGGAATGAACACTGAAGCTTTCTTT.